The 4 T cell receptor beta chains below all came from one sample that was sequenced in a study of blood T cells in healthy people across ages. Primed by a sample-barcoded 5' primer and a J-beta primer mix, a second PCR proceeded for about 6 to 11 cycles. TCRdb fed the 5' RACE reads into MiXCR, producing one record per CDR3 protein. Here the sample spans 1,100,000 or so distinct CDR3 sequences, over 35% being singletons. Specimen: blood. Receptors were obtained from a woman aged 60-70 years in good health.

This clonotype was counted ten times or more. This chain joins TRBV5-1 and TRBJ2-1; D gene uncertain. Trimming removed 5 bases at V and 7 bases at J, with 7 bases between. The CDR3 covers 11 residues. Germline V gene lookup returns CDR1 SGHRS and CDR2 YFSETQ. CDR3 nucleotide sequence: TGCGCCAGCAGTGGCCGAAATGAGCAGTTCTTC. Its translation: CASSGRNEQFF.

This chain links TRBV5-1 with TRBJ1-1; TRBD1 might be the D (5 bases). The CDR3 length is 17 residues. Germline values: CDR1 SGHRS, CDR2 YFSETQ. V was shortened by 4 bases and J by 0 bases, with 19 bases between the two germline ends. The CDR3 region is CASSLSGGPRMNTEAFF. Written as DNA, the CDR3 is TGCGCCAGCAGCCTCAGTGGGGGTCCAAGGATGAACACTGAAGCTTTCTTT. Supplemented by reference TRBV5-1 and TRBJ1-1, the full variable domain reads KAGVTQTPRYLIKTRGQQVTLSCSPISGHRSVSWYQQTPGQGLQFLFEYFSETQRNKGNFPGRFSGRQFSNSRSEMNVSTLELGDSALYLCASSLSGGPRMNTEAFFGQGTRLTVV.

The J gene is TRBJ2-7, the V gene TRBV29-1; D is possibly TRBD2 (5 bases). Germline values: CDR1 SQVTM, CDR2 ANQGSEA. The CDR3 sequence is 13 residues long. Trimming took off 4 bases at V and 1 base at J, with 11 bases between the two ends. CDR3 DNA: TGCAGCGTTGTTGACGGAGGATCCTACGAGCAGTACTTC. Protein: CSVVDGGSYEQYF.

The sample holds a few counts of this clonotype. This chain connects TRBV12-5 to TRBJ2-5; TRBD2 might be the D (5 bases). The V gene's germline CDR1 is LGHNT and CDR2 FRNRAP. This CDR3 has 15 amino acids. Trimming removed 6 bases at V and 1 base at J, with 15 bases between. CDR3 bases: TGTGCTAGTGGCCCTCCGGGGTCTGTCCAAGAGACCCAGTACTTC. It codes for CASGPPGSVQETQYF.